This TCR beta chain is drawn from a study of spatial heterogeneity in lung cancer. Germline trimming cut 4 bases from V and 0 bases from J; bases unmatched to any gene: 2. The CDR3 has 15 amino acids. Germline CDR1 SGHRS, CDR2 YFSETQ. General study results and limits: Counts of expanded alpha and beta TCRs within tumors tracked the tumor nonsynonymous mutation count.

Indicated time point: sample taken at primary tumor resection. There were around 72 donors, all of them untreated patients with early-stage non-small cell lung cancer. This clonotype showed up many times. The target antigen is unknown. The size of this beta chain means little, since it is a stray read in a library made for alpha chains. TCRdb re-called the 5' RACE reads with MiXCR, one entry per CDR3 protein. The data contain about 13,000 distinct CDR3 sequences, roughly 4.6% of them seen just once; the ten biggest clones take up approximately 25%. The source material was lung tumor tissue, sampled at surgery. The rearrangement links TRBV5-1 to TRBJ2-2; 8 nucleotides align to TRBD1. This clonotype was sampled from a male donor with early-stage non-small cell lung cancer. This CDR3 is CASSTTGANTGELFF. Written as DNA, the CDR3 is TGCGCCAGCAGCACGACAGGGGCGAACACCGGGGAGCTGTTTTTT.